The clone carrying this T cell receptor (beta chain) showed up just a few times. Antigen unknown. The data derive from a study of identical twins. Study conclusions and caveats: Modeled out-of-frame TCR alpha sharing in monozygotic twins fell below observed levels. Insertions were fewer in abundant cord blood beta clonotypes, whereas memory repertoires showed none of this pattern.

Unique molecular identifiers were in the cDNA, with template-switch universal primer binding. One entry per CDR3 protein, called by TCRdb with MiXCR from the 5' RACE reads. The sample includes hundreds of thousands of distinct CDR3 sequences, roughly 8% of them seen just once. The CDR3 contains 15 residues. CDR1 SGHTA and CDR2 FQGTGA come from the germline V gene. V dropped 2 bases and J dropped 4; count of bases not matched to a gene: 6. Donors were all healthy Caucasians. These data are also associated with another study on yellow fever vaccine responses in identical twins.

V and J are TRBV7-3 and TRBJ2-3; 7 bases agree with TRBD1. The sequence was obtained from a young woman in good health. Specimen: PBMCs. CDR3 protein: CASSLVGGLADTQYF. The CDR3 DNA follows: TGTGCCAGCAGCTTAGTAGGGGGCCTGGCAGATACGCAGTATTTT.